This T cell receptor beta chain was sequenced in a study of blood T cell repertoires in COVID-19. Germline CDR1 MNHNS, CDR2 SASEGT. This CDR3 region has 14 residues. V was clipped by 3 bases and J by 4 bases, with 9 bases between them. This table comes from immunoSEQ multiplex PCR, and its TCRdb copy is limited to in-frame clones, with some not included. The sample has about 82,000 clones; about 80% are singletons. This clone was seen more than once but under ten times. What was sequenced was peripheral blood. The sequence was obtained from a woman in her forties with active or convalescent COVID-19. This chain links TRBV6-1 with TRBJ2-2; D perhaps matches TRBD1 (6 bases). The CDR3 region is CASSDQDSTGELFF. In DNA form, the CDR3 reads TGTGCCAGCAGTGATCAGGACAGCACCGGGGAGCTGTTTTTT.